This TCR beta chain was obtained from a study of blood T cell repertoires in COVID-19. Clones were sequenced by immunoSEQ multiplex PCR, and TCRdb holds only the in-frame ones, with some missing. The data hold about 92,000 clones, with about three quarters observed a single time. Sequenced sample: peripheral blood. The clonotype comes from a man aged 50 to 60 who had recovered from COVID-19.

The CDR3 region has the DNA TGCGCCAGCAGCTGGGGACAGGGTTCCACTGAAGCTTTCTTT. Encoded protein: CASSWGQGSTEAFF. The V call is TRBV5-1, the J call TRBJ1-1; 9 bases agree with TRBD1. The CDR3 runs 14 residues. V was clipped by 3 bases and J by 4 bases; unmatched bases: 4. Per the germline V gene, CDR1 is SGHRS and CDR2 is YFSETQ.